What follows are 26 T cell receptor beta chains derived from one specimen sequenced in a study of breast tumors, draining lymph nodes, adjacent tissues. Breast cancer patients provided tissue from their axillary draining lymph nodes. TCRdb analysed the multiplex PCR reads with MiXCR anew, one entry per CDR3 protein. The table includes 140,000 to 150,000 distinct CDR3 sequences, 32% detected once. Sequencing input: axillary lymph node tissue. These receptors were taken from a female donor with breast cancer. Some clones in this sample may be carry-over from other donors' samples.

This clonotype was seen only a few times. This chain joins TRBV6-5 and TRBJ1-1, with D maybe TRBD1 (6 bases). The germline CDR1 and CDR2 sequences are MNHEY and SVGAGI. There are 15 residues in the CDR3. The ends were cut back, 5 bases at V and 0 bases at J, with 13 bases in the middle. Here the CDR3 DNA reads TGTGCCAGCAGTACTGACTACAGGGTGAACACTGAAGCTTTCTTT. Amino acids: CASSTDYRVNTEAFF.

This clonotype has ten or more counts. The V and J genes are TRBV29-1 and TRBJ2-1; 15 bases align to TRBD2. There are 14 residues in the CDR3. Germline V lookup: CDR1 SQVTM, CDR2 ANQGSEA. The V segment lost 4 bases and the J segment 10 bases; nucleotides outside the gene matches: 5. The DNA of the CDR3 is TGCAGCGTTGGGACTAGCGGGGGGGCTCGCGAGCAGTTCTTC. Translated: CSVGTSGGAREQFF.

Of note for this clonotype: One base away lies a much larger clone, so this may be a sequencing read error. This chain connects TRBV13 to TRBJ2-1, with 10 bases lining up with TRBD2. The CDR3 has 15 residues. The germline CDR1 and CDR2 sequences are PRHDT and FYEKMQ (reference sequence). J was trimmed by 6 bases and V by 6 bases; bases with no gene match: 8. The CDR3 is CASRESGGASNEQFF. DNA of the CDR3: TGTGCCAGCAGAGAGAGCGGGGGGGCCAGCAATGAGCAGTTCTTC.

The CDR3 reads CASLTGTGLLNQPQHF. CDR3 sequence (DNA): TGTGCCAGCCTGACAGGGACAGGCCTGCTTAATCAGCCCCAGCATTTT. The rearrangement links TRBV2 to TRBJ1-5, with 8 nucleotides matching TRBD1. Germline CDR1 and CDR2: SNHLY and FYNNEI. The CDR3 length is 16 residues. J lost 4 bases, V lost 8 bases, and 13 bases had no gene match.

V and J are TRBV19 and TRBJ1-1; 11 bases match TRBD1. The ends lost 9 bases at V and 0 bases at J; junction bases unmatched: 6. CDR3 size: 15 residues. Germline V CDR1 and CDR2: LNHDA, SQIVND (reference sequence). The CDR3 DNA reads TGTGCCAGCACCCCGGACAGGGGGCTGAACACTGAAGCTTTCTTT. As protein: CASTPDRGLNTEAFF.

This clonotype was seen many times. V is TRBV3-1 and J is TRBJ1-6; D gene unclear. Germline CDR1 reads LGHDT; CDR2 reads YNNKEL (reference sequence). V lost 4 bases to trimming and J lost 3 bases, with 16 bases between them. The CDR3 is 17 amino acids. The CDR3 sequence is CASSLQHGRHYNSPLHF. The DNA for the CDR3 is TGTGCCAGCAGCCTGCAACATGGAAGGCACTATAATTCACCCCTCCACTTT. Variable domain in full (rest from reference TRBV3-1 and TRBJ1-6): DTAVSQTPKYLVTQMGNDKSIKCEQNLGHDTMYWYKQDSKKFLKIMFSYNNKELIINETVPNRFSPKSPDKAHLNLHINSLELGDSAVYFCASSLQHGRHYNSPLHFGNGTRLTVT.

This clonotype was seen ten or more times. A much larger clone differs by one base, so this may be a read error. The gene calls are TRBV20-1 and TRBJ2-7; 12 positions agree with TRBD1. V gave up 6 bases and J gave up 6 bases; unmatched junction bases: 9. There are 14 residues in the CDR3. The germline gives CDR1 DFQATT, CDR2 SNEGSKA (reference sequence). The CDR3 loop is CSARPGQGATEQYF. The CDR3 DNA reads as TGCAGTGCCCGACCGGGACAGGGGGCGACCGAGCAGTACTTC.

This clonotype was counted many times. The CDR3 coding sequence is TGTGCCAGCAGCGGGACAGGGGGTCTTTCTGGGGCCAACGTCCTGACTTTC. This encodes CASSGTGGLSGANVLTF. The chain uses TRBV6-6 and TRBJ2-6; 11 bases fit TRBD1. CDR1 is MNHNY, CDR2 SVGAGI, per germline (reference sequence). V lost 6 bases and J lost 1; bases outside the gene matches: 5. The CDR3 is made up of 17 amino acids.

This clonotype has a count of ten or more. The gene calls are TRBV11-2 and TRBJ2-7, with TRBD1 as a possible D gene (6 bases). The CDR3 spans 12 residues. Germline values: CDR1 SGHAT, CDR2 FQNNGV. Trimming shortened V by 0 bases and J by 8 bases, and 8 bases separated the two germline ends. The CDR3 sequence: CASSLEGGQQYF. The CDR3 nucleotides are TGTGCCAGCAGCTTAGAAGGGGGACAGCAGTACTTC.

This clonotype was observed at least ten times. This rearrangement joins TRBV5-8 to TRBJ2-7; 9 bases match TRBD1. The trim removed 4 bases at V and 6 bases at J, leaving 11 bases unmatched. Germline V CDR1 and CDR2: SGHTS, YDEGEE. The CDR3 covers 15 residues. In nucleotides, the CDR3 is TGTGCCAGCAGCAGAACCGGGACAGGGTCATTCGAGCAGTACGTC. Amino acids: CASSRTGTGSFEQYV.

In its sample, this clonotype was seen many times. This chain connects TRBV6-5 to TRBJ2-1; 10 bases agree with TRBD1. Germline V lookup: CDR1 MNHEY, CDR2 SVGAGI. This CDR3 region has 13 residues. Unmatched junction bases numbered 2, after V lost 6 bases and J lost 6 bases. This CDR3 reads CASRRTGGNEQFF. In DNA form, the CDR3 reads TGTGCCAGCAGGAGGACAGGGGGCAATGAGCAGTTCTTC.

Details on this clonotype: This may stem from a read error, because a much larger clone lies one nucleotide away. The genes are TRBV5-6 and TRBJ2-1; perhaps TRBD1 as D (5 bases). Germline CDR1 SGHDT, CDR2 YYEEEE. V lost 3 bases and J lost 10, with 14 bases in between. The CDR3 sequence is 13 residues long. The CDR3 DNA sequence: TGTGCCAGCAGCTACCTCAGGGCTTGGGAGCAGTTCTTC. Encoded protein: CASSYLRAWEQFF.

Many counts were recorded for this clonotype. This chain links TRBV20-1 with TRBJ2-1; possibly TRBD2 for D (5 bases). Germline CDR1 and CDR2: DFQATT and SNEGSKA (reference sequence). Trimming removed 3 bases from V and 9 bases from J, with 15 bases in between. This CDR3 has 13 residues. The CDR3 bases are TGCAGTGCTAGGGGGAGTCTGAAACCTGAGCAGTTCTTC. Encoded protein: CSARGSLKPEQFF.

This clonotype has a count of ten or more. The chain is built from TRBV6-5 and TRBJ2-7; weak D call: TRBD2 (6 bases). Germline V gene data show CDR1 as MNHEY and CDR2 as SVGAGI. V lost 8 bases, J lost 0 bases, and 8 bases lay in between. This CDR3 is built from 12 residues. CDR3 sequence reads: CASGGSSYEQYF. The CDR3 nucleotides read TGTGCCAGCGGAGGGAGCTCCTACGAGCAGTACTTC.

This clonotype was seen repeatedly, ten times or more. A much larger clone is a single base away; this may be a read error. This chain links TRBV7-7 with TRBJ2-5; D not certain. Germline CDR1 reads SSHAT; CDR2 reads FNYEAQ (reference sequence). This CDR3 has 15 residues. The DNA for the CDR3 is TGTGCTAGCAGCACCGCGGTTGGGCCCTTGGAGACCCAGCACTTC. It is translated as CASSTAVGPLETQHF.

About this clonotype: This may be a read error: a much more frequent sequence differs by one nucleotide. The rearrangement uses TRBV11-2 and TRBJ1-2; no clear D. This CDR3 contains 15 residues. V gave up 5 bases and J gave up 0 bases, with 13 bases separating them. CDR1 SGHAT and CDR2 FQNNGV come from the germline V gene. The CDR3 DNA sequence: TGTGCCAGCAGCCCCCGGGCGACGGCTAACTATGGCTACACCTTC. This sequence encodes CASSPRATANYGYTF.

There are many counts of this clonotype. This sequence may be a read error, since a much larger clone differs from it by one base. V and J are TRBV12-3 or TRBV12-4 and TRBJ2-7; 7 bases fit TRBD2. Losses at the gene ends were 11 bases for V and 7 bases for J; bases not matched to a gene: 11. CDR3 length: 12 residues. CDR3 DNA sequence: TGTGCCGGGGGGGACCGGGTTTGGGAGCAGTACGTC. Protein: CAGGDRVWEQYV.

This clonotype was seen many times. J is TRBJ1-6 and V is TRBV30; D is ambiguous. The length of the CDR3 is 13 residues. V shed 1 base and J shed 7 bases, with 8 bases lying between them. Germline loops: CDR1 GTSNPN, CDR2 SVGIG (reference sequence). CDR3 nucleotide sequence: TGTGCCTGGAGTGCTCACCAAAATTCACCCCTCCACTTT. Translated: CAWSAHQNSPLHF.

This clonotype was observed at least ten times. The genes are TRBV5-1 and TRBJ2-2, with no clear D. The germline V gene encodes CDR1 SGHRS and CDR2 YFSETQ. With 0 bases removed from V and 6 bases from J, the gap between germline ends came to 9 bases. The CDR3 loop spans 14 amino acids. CDR3 amino acids: CASSLDGAPGELFF. The CDR3 coding sequence is TGCGCCAGCAGCTTGGATGGCGCCCCCGGGGAGCTGTTTTTT.

This clonotype appeared many times. V usage is TRBV19 and J usage is TRBJ1-6, with 7 nucleotides matching TRBD1. V dropped 6 bases and J dropped 5; count of bases not matched to a gene: 4. This CDR3 has 14 residues. CDR1 and CDR2 from the germline V gene are LNHDA and SQIVND (reference sequence). DNA for the CDR3: TGTGCCAGTAGATCGGGACAGAATAATTCACCCCTCCACTTT. Protein sequence: CASRSGQNNSPLHF.

This clonotype was seen only once. The chain recombines TRBV7-9 with TRBJ2-3, with 7 bases identical to TRBD2. Trimming cost V 1 base and J 1 base; bases outside gene matches: 8. The CDR3 consists of 17 residues. CDR1 is SEHNR and CDR2 is FQNEAQ in the germline V gene (reference sequence). CDR3 loop: CASSLGAGGGGTDTQYF. In DNA, the CDR3 is TGTGCCAGCAGCTTAGGGGCAGGCGGGGGAGGCACAGATACGCAGTATTTT. Supplemented by reference TRBV7-9 and TRBJ2-3, the full variable domain reads DTGVSQNPRHKITKRGQNVTFRCDPISEHNRLYWYRQTLGQGPEFLTYFQNEAQLEKSRLLSDRFSAERPKGSFSTLEIQRTEQGDSAMYLCASSLGAGGGGTDTQYFGPGTRLTVL.

This clonotype was observed many times. This sequence joins TRBV5-5 and TRBJ1-2, with a possible D match to TRBD1 (5 bases). Looked up from germline, CDR1 is SGHKS and CDR2 is YYEKEE (reference sequence). There are 15 residues in the CDR3. V lost 2 bases, J lost 3 bases, and 14 bases lay in between. The CDR3 DNA reads as TGTGCCAGCAGCTTTTTGACGGGGGGTGACTATGGCTACACCTTC. As protein: CASSFLTGGDYGYTF.

This clonotype has a count of ten or more. The chain combines TRBV5-1 with TRBJ2-1; 12 bases align to TRBD1. V lost 0 bases and J lost 8; bases outside the gene matches: 6. Germline CDR1 SGHRS, CDR2 YFSETQ. This CDR3 is 16 amino acids long. The CDR3 here is CASSLAGGTGGHEQFF. CDR3 nucleotides: TGCGCCAGCAGCTTGGCGGGGGGGACAGGGGGCCATGAGCAGTTCTTC. Together with reference TRBV5-1 and TRBJ2-1, the CDR3 gives the full variable domain: KAGVTQTPRYLIKTRGQQVTLSCSPISGHRSVSWYQQTPGQGLQFLFEYFSETQRNKGNFPGRFSGRQFSNSRSEMNVSTLELGDSALYLCASSLAGGTGGHEQFFGPGTRLTVL.

There are many counts of this clonotype. V usage is TRBV28 and J usage is TRBJ2-2, with a weak D call TRBD2 (5 bases). V gave up 7 bases and J gave up 3 bases, with 9 bases separating them. The CDR3 sequence is 13 residues long. The V gene's germline CDR1 is MDHEN and CDR2 SYDVKM. CDR3 DNA: TGTGCCAGCAACCTCGGGGACACCGGGGAGCTGTTTTTT. Translating gives CASNLGDTGELFF.

The chain joins TRBV20-1 to TRBJ2-1, with TRBD1 identical over 7 bases. In germline, CDR1 is DFQATT, CDR2 SNEGSKA (reference sequence). This CDR3 has 15 residues. J was trimmed by 3 bases and V by 0 bases; bases with no gene match: 5. The CDR3 spells CSARDPGQIYNEQFF. CDR3 nucleotides: TGCAGTGCTAGAGACCCGGGACAGATCTACAATGAGCAGTTCTTC.

The sample holds many counts of this clonotype. The genes are TRBV6-5 and TRBJ2-5; possibly TRBD1 or TRBD2 for D (6 bases each). Trimming shortened V by 7 bases and J by 5 bases, and 17 bases separated the two germline ends. The CDR3 extends over 14 amino acids. The V gene's germline CDR1 is MNHEY and CDR2 SVGAGI. CDR3 in amino acids: CASNHLGGSETQYF. As DNA, the CDR3 is TGTGCCAGCAACCACTTAGGGGGGTCGGAGACCCAGTACTTC.